The clone carrying this T cell receptor (beta chain) was picked up many times. This sample is drawn from a study of regulatory T cells in long-lasting Graves disease. The authors built TCR beta libraries using iRepertoire HTBI primers and Arm-PCR of CDR3 regions. TCRdb re-called the multiplex PCR reads through MiXCR, storing one row per CDR3 protein. Of 600,000 to 650,000 distinct CDR3 sequences in the sample, less than 20% were seen once. V shed 4 bases, J shed 3 bases, and the junction held 2 bases outside the gene matches. CDR1 and CDR2 (germline): MNHEY, SVGAGI. This CDR3 region has 13 residues. Time point given: newly diagnosed GD, antithyroid drugs for less than 3 months. After RNA was extracted from PBMCs, the TCR library was made from it. This same sample was also taken into another study, of T cells in Graves' hyperthyroidism and ophthalmopathy. That report notes: Diagnostic decisions used clinical symptoms, serum thyroxine and TRAb, thyroid ultrasound and orbital computed tomography.

Here the sequenced sample was peripheral blood mononuclear cells (PBMCs), taken at new diagnosis, from a patient treated with antithyroid drugs. The receptor was derived from a woman in her 30s with Graves disease. V is TRBV6-5 and J is TRBJ1-2, with 7 bases aligning to TRBD1. CDR3 region: CASSSDRDYGYTF. CDR3 in DNA: TGTGCCAGCAGTTCCGACAGGGACTATGGCTACACCTTC.